This TCR beta chain was recorded in a study of T cell responses to AZD1222 COVID-19 vaccine. Study-level results: After two AZD1222 doses, spike-specific TCR breadth and depth rose versus day 0.

TCRdb's table, derived via immunoSEQ multiplex PCR, lists solely in-frame clones and lacks some. The data show 150,000 to 160,000 clones, roughly 90% seen once. CDR3 length: 13 residues. CDR1 and CDR2 (germline): SGHRS, YFSETQ. The V and J ends lost 0 bases and 7 bases respectively, with 7 bases between them. As concerns this clone: The antigen is not known.

V gene TRBV5-1 combines with J gene TRBJ1-4; D unclear. This sequence was found in an adult in good health. The starting material was peripheral blood, obtained on day 0 of AZD1222 vaccination. CDR3 in amino acids: CASSLGGVEKLFF. The CDR3 bases are TGCGCCAGCAGCTTGGGTGGGGTTGAAAAACTGTTTTTT.